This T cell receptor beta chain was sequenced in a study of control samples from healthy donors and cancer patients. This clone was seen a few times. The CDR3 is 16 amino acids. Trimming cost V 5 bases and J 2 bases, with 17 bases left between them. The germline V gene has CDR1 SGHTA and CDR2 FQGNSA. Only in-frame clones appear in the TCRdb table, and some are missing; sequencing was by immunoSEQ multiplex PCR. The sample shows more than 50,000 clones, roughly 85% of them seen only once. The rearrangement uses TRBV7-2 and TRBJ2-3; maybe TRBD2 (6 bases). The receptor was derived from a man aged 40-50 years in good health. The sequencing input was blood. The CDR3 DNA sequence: TGTGCCAGCAGCCTACGACGGCTAGCGCTCACAGATACGCAGTATTTT. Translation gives CASSLRRLALTDTQYF. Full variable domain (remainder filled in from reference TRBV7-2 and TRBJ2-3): GAGVSQSPSNKVTEKGKDVELRCDPISGHTALYWYRQSLGQGLEFLIYFQGNSAPDKSGLPSDRFSAERTGGSVSTLTIQRTQQEDSAVYLCASSLRRLALTDTQYFGPGTRLTVL.